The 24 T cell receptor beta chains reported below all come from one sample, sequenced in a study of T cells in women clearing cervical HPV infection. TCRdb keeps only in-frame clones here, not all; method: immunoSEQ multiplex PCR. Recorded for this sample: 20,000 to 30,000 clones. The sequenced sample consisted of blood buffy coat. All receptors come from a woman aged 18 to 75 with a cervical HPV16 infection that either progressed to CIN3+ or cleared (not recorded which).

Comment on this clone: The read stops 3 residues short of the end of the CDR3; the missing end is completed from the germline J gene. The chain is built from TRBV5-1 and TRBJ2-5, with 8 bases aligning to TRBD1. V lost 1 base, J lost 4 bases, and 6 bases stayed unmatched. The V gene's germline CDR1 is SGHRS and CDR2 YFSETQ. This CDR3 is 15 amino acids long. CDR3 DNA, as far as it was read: TGCGCCAGCAGCTTGAGGCAGGGGGCTTCAGAGACC. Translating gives CASSLRQGASET. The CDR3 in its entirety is CASSLRQGASETQYF.

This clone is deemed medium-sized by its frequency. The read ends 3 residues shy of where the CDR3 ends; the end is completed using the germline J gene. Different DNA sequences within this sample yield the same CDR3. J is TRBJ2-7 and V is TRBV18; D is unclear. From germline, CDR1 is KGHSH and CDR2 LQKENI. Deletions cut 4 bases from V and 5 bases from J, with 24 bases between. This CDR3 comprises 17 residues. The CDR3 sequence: CASSLSSVRVRGDEQYF. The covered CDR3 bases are TGTGCCAGCTCACTCTCGAGCGTCCGGGTTAGAGGCGACGAG.

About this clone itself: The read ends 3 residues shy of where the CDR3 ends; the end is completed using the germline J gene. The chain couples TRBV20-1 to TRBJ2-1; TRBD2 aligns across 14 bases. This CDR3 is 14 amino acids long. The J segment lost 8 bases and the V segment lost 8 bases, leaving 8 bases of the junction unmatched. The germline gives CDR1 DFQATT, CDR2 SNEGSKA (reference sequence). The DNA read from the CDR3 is TGCAGTTCAAGGACTAGCGGGGGGTGGGATGAG. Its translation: CSSRTSGGWDE. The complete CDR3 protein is CSSRTSGGWDEQFF.

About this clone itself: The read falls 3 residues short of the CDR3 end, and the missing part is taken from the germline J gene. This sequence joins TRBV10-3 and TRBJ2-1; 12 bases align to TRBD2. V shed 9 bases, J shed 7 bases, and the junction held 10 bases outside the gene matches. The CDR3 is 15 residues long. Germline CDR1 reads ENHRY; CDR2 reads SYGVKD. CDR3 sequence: CAMGPSSGRANEQFF. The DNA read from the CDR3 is TGTGCCATGGGGCCGTCTAGCGGGAGGGCGAATGAG.

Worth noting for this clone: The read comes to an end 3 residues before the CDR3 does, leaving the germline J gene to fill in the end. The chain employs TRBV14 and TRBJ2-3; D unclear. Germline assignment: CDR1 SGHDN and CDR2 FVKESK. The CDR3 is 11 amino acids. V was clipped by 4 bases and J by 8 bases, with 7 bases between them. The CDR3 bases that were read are TGTGCCAGCAGCCGTACAACTACG. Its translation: CASSRTTT. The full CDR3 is CASSRTTTQYF.

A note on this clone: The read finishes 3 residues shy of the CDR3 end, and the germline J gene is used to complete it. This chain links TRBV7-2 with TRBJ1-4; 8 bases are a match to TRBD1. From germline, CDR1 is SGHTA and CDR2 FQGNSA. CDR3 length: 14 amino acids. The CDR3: CASNGQGPNSPLFF. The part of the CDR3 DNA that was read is TGTGCCAGCAACGGACAGGGCCCGAATTCACCA.

The CDR3 bases that were read are TGTGCCAGCAGTAACGGACCGACTAGCGGCTACGAG. It is translated as CASSNGPTSGYE. The complete CDR3 sequence is CASSNGPTSGYEQYF. The chain couples TRBV12-3 or TRBV12-4 to TRBJ2-7; TRBD2 agrees at 9 bases. The CDR3 extends 3 residues past the end of the read, so its final part is completed from the germline J gene. V dropped 5 bases and J dropped 3; count of bases not matched to a gene: 8. This CDR3 comprises 15 residues.

The CDR3 sequence is CSARDPRGGFYEQYF. The sequenced CDR3 bases are TGCAGTGCTAGAGATCCCAGAGGGGGCTTCTACGAG. This chain joins TRBV20-1 and TRBJ2-7; 7 nucleotides match TRBD1. The missing CDR3 end, 3 residues past where the read stops, is filled in from the germline J gene. This CDR3 is built from 15 residues. Germline V gene sequence: CDR1 DFQATT, CDR2 SNEGSKA (reference sequence). The junction had 8 bases not matched to a gene; V was cut back by 0 bases and J by 3 bases.

Incomplete CDR3 DNA: TGTGCCAGCAGTGAGTGGGGACAGGGGAACACCGGGGAG. Translation: CASSEWGQGNTGE. The CDR3 reads in full as CASSEWGQGNTGELFF. The chain joins TRBV2 to TRBJ2-2, with 9 bases matching TRBD1. The CDR3 is cut off 3 residues early in the read; its end comes from the germline J gene. J gave up 1 base and V 3 bases, and 3 bases lay outside the gene matches. Germline-derived CDR1 and CDR2 are SNHLY and FYNNEI. This CDR3 has 16 residues.

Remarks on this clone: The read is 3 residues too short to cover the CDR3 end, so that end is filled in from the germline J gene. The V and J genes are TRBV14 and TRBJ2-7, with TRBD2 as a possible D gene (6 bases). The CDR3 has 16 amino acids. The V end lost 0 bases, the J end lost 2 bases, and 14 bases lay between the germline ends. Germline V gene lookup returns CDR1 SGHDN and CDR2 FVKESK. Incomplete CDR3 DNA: TGTGCCAGCAGCCAAGATAGCGGATCGGCGACCTACGAG. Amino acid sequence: CASSQDSGSATYE. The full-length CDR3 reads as CASSQDSGSATYEQYF.

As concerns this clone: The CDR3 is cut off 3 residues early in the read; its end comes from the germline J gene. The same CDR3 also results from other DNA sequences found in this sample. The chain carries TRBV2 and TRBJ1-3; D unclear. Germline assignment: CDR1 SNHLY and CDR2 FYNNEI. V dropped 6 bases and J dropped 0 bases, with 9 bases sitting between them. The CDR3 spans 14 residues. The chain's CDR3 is CASSTRYSGNTIYF. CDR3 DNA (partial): TGTGCCAGCAGCACCAGGTACTCTGGAAACACC.

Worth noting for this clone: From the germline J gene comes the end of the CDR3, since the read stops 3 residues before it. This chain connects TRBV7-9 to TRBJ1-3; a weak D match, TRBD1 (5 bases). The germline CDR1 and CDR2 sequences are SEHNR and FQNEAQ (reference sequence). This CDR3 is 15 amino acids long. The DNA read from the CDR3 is TGTGCCAGCAGCTTACCCACGATGGGGCGACTCCCC. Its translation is CASSLPTMGRLP. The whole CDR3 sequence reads CASSLPTMGRLPIYF.

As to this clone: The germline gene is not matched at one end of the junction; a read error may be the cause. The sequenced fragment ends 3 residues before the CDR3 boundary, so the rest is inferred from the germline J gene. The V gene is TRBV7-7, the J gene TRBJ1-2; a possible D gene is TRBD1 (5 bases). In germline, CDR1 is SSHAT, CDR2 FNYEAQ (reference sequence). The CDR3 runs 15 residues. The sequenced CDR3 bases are TGTGCTAGCAGCCCGGGACTAGCGGGGGGTAACGAC. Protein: CASSPGLAGGND. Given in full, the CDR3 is CASSPGLAGGNDYTF.

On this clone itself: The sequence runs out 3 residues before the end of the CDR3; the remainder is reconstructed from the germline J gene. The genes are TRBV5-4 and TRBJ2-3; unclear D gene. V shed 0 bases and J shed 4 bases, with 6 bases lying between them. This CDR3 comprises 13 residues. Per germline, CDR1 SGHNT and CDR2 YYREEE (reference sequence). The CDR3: CASSLDGPDTQYF. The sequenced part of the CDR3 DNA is TGTGCCAGCAGCTTGGATGGGCCAGATACG. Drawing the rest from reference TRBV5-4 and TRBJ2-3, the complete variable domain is ETGVTQSPTHLIKTRGQQVTLRCSSQSGHNTVSWYQQALGQGPQFIFQYYREEENGRGNFPPRFSGLQFPNYSSELNVNALELDDSALYLCASSLDGPDTQYFGPGTRLTVL.

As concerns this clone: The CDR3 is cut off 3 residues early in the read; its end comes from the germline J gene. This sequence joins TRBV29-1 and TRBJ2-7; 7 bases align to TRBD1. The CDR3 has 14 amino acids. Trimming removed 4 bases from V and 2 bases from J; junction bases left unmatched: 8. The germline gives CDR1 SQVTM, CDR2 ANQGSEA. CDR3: CSVGKTGATYEQYF. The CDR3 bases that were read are TGCAGCGTTGGAAAAACAGGGGCCACCTACGAG.

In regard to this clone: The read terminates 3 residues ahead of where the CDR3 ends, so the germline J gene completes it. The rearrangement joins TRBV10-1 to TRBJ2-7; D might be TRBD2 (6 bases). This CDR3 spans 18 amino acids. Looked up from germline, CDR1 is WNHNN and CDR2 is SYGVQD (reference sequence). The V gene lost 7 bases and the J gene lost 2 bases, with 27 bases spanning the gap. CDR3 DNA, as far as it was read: TGCGCCAGCACCGGGTGTGGGGTGGTTGGGGGGACCCCCTACGAG. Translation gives CASTGCGVVGGTPYE. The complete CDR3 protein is CASTGCGVVGGTPYEQYF.

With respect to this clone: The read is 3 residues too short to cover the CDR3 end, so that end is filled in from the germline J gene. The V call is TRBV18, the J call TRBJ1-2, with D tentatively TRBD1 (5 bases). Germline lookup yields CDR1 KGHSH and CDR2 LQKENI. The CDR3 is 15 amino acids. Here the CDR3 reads CASSPGIPSTDTYTF. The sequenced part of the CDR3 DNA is TGTGCCAGCTCTCCAGGGATCCCTAGCACAGATACC.

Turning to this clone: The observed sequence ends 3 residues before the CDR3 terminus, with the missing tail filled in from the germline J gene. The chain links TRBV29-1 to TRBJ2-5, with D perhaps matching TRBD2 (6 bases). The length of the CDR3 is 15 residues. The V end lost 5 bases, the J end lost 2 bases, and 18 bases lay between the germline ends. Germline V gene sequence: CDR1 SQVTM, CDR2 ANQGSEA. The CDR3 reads CSVKPAGLKQETQYF. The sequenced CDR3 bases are TGCAGCGTTAAACCGGCGGGACTGAAACAAGAGACC.

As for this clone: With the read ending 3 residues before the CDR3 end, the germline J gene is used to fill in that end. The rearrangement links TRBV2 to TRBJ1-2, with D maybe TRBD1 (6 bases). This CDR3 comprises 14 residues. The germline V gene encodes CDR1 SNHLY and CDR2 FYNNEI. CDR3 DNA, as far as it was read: TGTGCCAGCAGTGTTTGGCAGGGGAATGCCGGC. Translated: CASSVWQGNAG. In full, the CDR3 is CASSVWQGNAGYTF.

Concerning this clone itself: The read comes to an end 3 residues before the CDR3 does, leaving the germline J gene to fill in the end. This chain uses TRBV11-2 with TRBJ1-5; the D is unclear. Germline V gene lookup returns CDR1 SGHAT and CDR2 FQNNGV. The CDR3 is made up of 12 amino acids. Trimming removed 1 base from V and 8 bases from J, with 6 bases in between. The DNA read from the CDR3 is TGTGCCAGCAGCTTAGTCCCCAAGCCC. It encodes CASSLVPKP. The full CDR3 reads CASSLVPKPQHF.

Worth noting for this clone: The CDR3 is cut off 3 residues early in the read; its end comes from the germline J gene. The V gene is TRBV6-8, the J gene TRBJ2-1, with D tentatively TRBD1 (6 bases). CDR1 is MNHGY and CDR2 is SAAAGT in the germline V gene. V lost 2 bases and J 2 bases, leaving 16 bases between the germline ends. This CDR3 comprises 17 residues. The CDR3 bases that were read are TGTGCCAGCAGTTACCCACTACCCCAGGGGACCTACAATGAG. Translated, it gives CASSYPLPQGTYNE. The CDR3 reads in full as CASSYPLPQGTYNEQFF.

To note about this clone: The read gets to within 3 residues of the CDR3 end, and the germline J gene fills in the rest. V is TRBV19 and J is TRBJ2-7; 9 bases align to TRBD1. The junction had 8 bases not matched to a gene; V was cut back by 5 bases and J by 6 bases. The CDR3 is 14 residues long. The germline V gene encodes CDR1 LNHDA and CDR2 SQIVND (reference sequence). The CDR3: CASSSSGTGFEQYF. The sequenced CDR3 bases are TGTGCCAGTAGTTCTTCCGGGACAGGGTTCGAG.

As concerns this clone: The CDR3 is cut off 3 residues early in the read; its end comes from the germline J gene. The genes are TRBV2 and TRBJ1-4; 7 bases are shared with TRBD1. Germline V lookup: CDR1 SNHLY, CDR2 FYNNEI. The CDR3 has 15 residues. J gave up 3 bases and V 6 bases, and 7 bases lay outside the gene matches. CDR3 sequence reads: CASRTGLGANEKLFF. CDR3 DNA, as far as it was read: TGTGCCAGCAGGACAGGGTTAGGGGCTAATGAAAAA.

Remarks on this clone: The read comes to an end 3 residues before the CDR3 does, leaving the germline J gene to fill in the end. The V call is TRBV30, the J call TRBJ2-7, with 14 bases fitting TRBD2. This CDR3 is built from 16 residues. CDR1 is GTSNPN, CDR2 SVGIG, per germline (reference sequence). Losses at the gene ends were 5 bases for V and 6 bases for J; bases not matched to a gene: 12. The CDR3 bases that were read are TGTGCCTGGGGTATGAGACTAGCGGGAGGGGGGGGCGAG. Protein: CAWGMRLAGGGGE. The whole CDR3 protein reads CAWGMRLAGGGGEQYF.